This is a list of T cell receptor beta chains from one sample in a study of beta chain features in type 1 diabetes. The protocol was immunoSEQ multiplex PCR, while the TCRdb copy is restricted to in-frame clones and leaves out a portion. This table has about 180,000 clones, approximately 7.8% appearing once. Material for sequencing was central memory CD4+ T cells from blood. All receptors derive from a woman in her forties with type 1 diabetes. CDR3s include the opening cysteine and the closing phenylalanine or tryptophan. Each record gives: V gene, J gene, clone size, D gene, CDR3 DNA, CDR3 protein. D genes are given only for firm matches. A row's size may be missing; if present it is once, few, many or a size class.

v_call: TRBV6-1; j_call: TRBJ1-6; clone_size: -; d_call: TRBD1; cdr3_nt: TGTGCCAGCAGTGATCCCGGGACAGGGTGGAATTCACCCCTCCACTTT; cdr3_aa: CASSDPGTGWNSPLHF
v_call: TRBV27; j_call: TRBJ1-5; clone_size: -; d_call: -; cdr3_nt: TGTGCCAGCAGTTTATGGGGGGGGAATGCGCCCCAGCATTTT; cdr3_aa: CASSLWGGNAPQHF
v_call: TRBV5-1; j_call: TRBJ2-7; clone_size: few; d_call: -; cdr3_nt: TGCGCCAGCAGCTCTGGCGGGACCTACGAGCAGTACTTC; cdr3_aa: CASSSGGTYEQYF
v_call: TRBV7-2; j_call: TRBJ1-1; clone_size: -; d_call: TRBD1; cdr3_nt: TGTGCCAGCAGCCAGGGGGTAGGGGGCACTGAAGCTTTCTTT; cdr3_aa: CASSQGVGGTEAFF
v_call: TRBV5-4; j_call: TRBJ2-3; clone_size: -; d_call: -; cdr3_nt: TGTGCCAGCAGCTTAGACCCTCAGGGTATAGATACGCAGTATTTT; cdr3_aa: CASSLDPQGIDTQYF
v_call: TRBV7-2; j_call: TRBJ1-1; clone_size: -; d_call: -; cdr3_nt: TGTGCCAGCAGCTTCAGCGGGATAAACACTGAAGCTTTCTTT; cdr3_aa: CASSFSGINTEAFF
v_call: TRBV28; j_call: TRBJ2-7; clone_size: few; d_call: TRBD2; cdr3_nt: TGTGCCAGCAGTCCCTCAGTAGCGGGGCCCTACGAGCAGTACTTC; cdr3_aa: CASSPSVAGPYEQYF
v_call: TRBV25-1; j_call: TRBJ2-3; clone_size: few; d_call: -; cdr3_nt: TGTGCCAGTCTTCTCTCAGGGCCAGATACGCAGTATTTT; cdr3_aa: CASLLSGPDTQYF
v_call: TRBV18; j_call: TRBJ1-6; clone_size: -; d_call: -; cdr3_nt: TGTGCCAGCTCACGGCAGGGTGCCTATAATTCACCCCTCCACTTT; cdr3_aa: CASSRQGAYNSPLHF
v_call: TRBV5-1; j_call: TRBJ2-5; clone_size: few; d_call: TRBD1; cdr3_nt: TGCGCCAGCAGCTCCGGGACAGGGAGGGGGCAAGAGACCCAGTACTTC; cdr3_aa: CASSSGTGRGQETQYF
v_call: TRBV28; j_call: TRBJ2-7; clone_size: few; d_call: -; cdr3_nt: TGTGCCAGCAGCAGGGGTAACCTTTACGAGCAGTACTTC; cdr3_aa: CASSRGNLYEQYF
v_call: TRBV19; j_call: TRBJ2-5; clone_size: -; d_call: TRBD1; cdr3_nt: TGTGCCAGTAGTTCGCAGGGGGCATTAGAGACCCAGTACTTC; cdr3_aa: CASSSQGALETQYF
v_call: TRBV2; j_call: TRBJ1-1; clone_size: few; d_call: -; cdr3_nt: TGTGCCAGCAGCCGCATGAGGAGCGAAGCTTTCTTT; cdr3_aa: CASSRMRSEAFF
v_call: TRBV4-2; j_call: TRBJ1-2; clone_size: few; d_call: -; cdr3_nt: TGTGCCAGCAGCCAAGCGGGAGAGCGCTACTATGGCTACACCTTC; cdr3_aa: CASSQAGERYYGYTF
v_call: TRBV19; j_call: TRBJ1-5; clone_size: -; d_call: -; cdr3_nt: TGTGCCAGTGGAGGAACGGGGGGCAATCAGCCCCAGCATTTT; cdr3_aa: CASGGTGGNQPQHF
v_call: TRBV5-8; j_call: TRBJ1-5; clone_size: -; d_call: -; cdr3_nt: TGTGCCAGCAGCTTTACCCCCGGGGTCTTTAGCAATCAGCCCCAGCATTTT; cdr3_aa: CASSFTPGVFSNQPQHF
v_call: TRBV28; j_call: TRBJ2-5; clone_size: few; d_call: -; cdr3_nt: TGTGCCAGCAGTGGTCTGGGGACACCTTACTTC; cdr3_aa: CASSGLGTPYF
v_call: TRBV27; j_call: TRBJ1-2; clone_size: -; d_call: -; cdr3_nt: TGTGCCAGCAGTTCCACAGGAAGCTATGGCTACACCTTC; cdr3_aa: CASSSTGSYGYTF
v_call: TRBV5-4; j_call: TRBJ1-2; clone_size: many; d_call: TRBD1; cdr3_nt: TGTGCCAGCAGCACGGCCTTCCTAGGGACAGGAGATGGCTACACCTTC; cdr3_aa: CASSTAFLGTGDGYTF
v_call: TRBV28; j_call: TRBJ1-1; clone_size: -; d_call: TRBD1; cdr3_nt: TGTGCCAGCAGACTGACAGGGGGAAACGCTGAAGCTTTCTTT; cdr3_aa: CASRLTGGNAEAFF
v_call: TRBV19; j_call: TRBJ1-5; clone_size: few; d_call: -; cdr3_nt: TGTGCCAGTAGTACAGGGTTTTTGCAGCCCCAGCATTTT; cdr3_aa: CASSTGFLQPQHF
v_call: TRBV13; j_call: TRBJ2-2; clone_size: -; d_call: -; cdr3_nt: TGTGCCAGCAGCGTAGACAGGAACACCGGGGAGCTGTTTTTT; cdr3_aa: CASSVDRNTGELFF
v_call: TRBV15; j_call: TRBJ2-5; clone_size: few; d_call: TRBD2; cdr3_nt: TGTGCCACCAGCAGATCTCCTAGCGGGAGTGGGGAGACCCAGTACTTC; cdr3_aa: CATSRSPSGSGETQYF